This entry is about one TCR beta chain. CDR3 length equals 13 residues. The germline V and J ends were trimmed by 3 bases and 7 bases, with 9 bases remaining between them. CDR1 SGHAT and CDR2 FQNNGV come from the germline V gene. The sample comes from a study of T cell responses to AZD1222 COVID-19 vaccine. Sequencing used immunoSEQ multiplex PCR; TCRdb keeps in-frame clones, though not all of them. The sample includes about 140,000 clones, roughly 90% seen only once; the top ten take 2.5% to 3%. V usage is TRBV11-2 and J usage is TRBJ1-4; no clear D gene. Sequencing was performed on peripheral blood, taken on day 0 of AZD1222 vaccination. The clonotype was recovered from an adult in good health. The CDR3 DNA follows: TGTGCCAGCAGCTTGTACCGCCCTGAAAAACTGTTTTTT. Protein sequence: CASSLYRPEKLFF.